This record looks at one T cell receptor (beta chain) sequence and its context. Its antigen is undetermined. Generated by immunoSEQ multiplex PCR, the TCRdb table keeps only in-frame clones and is missing some. Among 2 million to 3 million clones listed, more than 90% were seen once. The sample comes from a study of shared clonotypes between healthy human individuals. Study-wide results and caveats: The study found lower generation probabilities in non-shared clonotypes than in those shared by all four donors.

V shed 4 bases and J shed 0 bases, with 16 bases lying between them. This CDR3 has 18 amino acids. CDR1 and CDR2 (germline): LNHDA, SQIVND (reference sequence). The chain carries TRBV19 and TRBJ1-6, with D uncertain. The sample consisted of naive CD4+ T cells sorted from blood. Subset in this sample: CD45RA+ positively selected. This TCR was sampled from a man aged 18 to 35 in good health. The CDR3 protein is CASSTPSGVFSYNSPLHF. The CDR3 DNA follows: TGTGCCAGTAGTACCCCTTCCGGGGTCTTCTCCTATAATTCACCCCTCCACTTT.